The T cell receptor beta chain described here comes from a study of OX40 agonist ivuxolimab in advanced cancers. Whole-study results and caveats: It was also the case that some nonresponders had low normalized T-cell clonal expansion.

Germline CDR1 is SGHNT and CDR2 is YYREEE (reference sequence). The junction had 6 bases not matched to a gene; V was cut back by 4 bases and J by 2 bases. The CDR3 runs 16 residues. The repertoire was sequenced with immunoSEQ multiplex PCR; TCRdb's copy has only in-frame clones and lacks some. The repertoire holds roughly 100,000 clones, with about 93% as singletons. This clone showed up just once. Its target is not known. The J gene is TRBJ2-2, the V gene TRBV5-4, with 9 positions matching TRBD2. This TCR was recovered from an adult with an advanced solid tumor such as melanoma, head and neck, liver or kidney cancer. Sequenced material: CD4+ or CD8+ T cells sorted from blood, taken in a trial of the OX40 agonist ivuxolimab. CDR3 DNA: TGTGCCAGCAGCGGTCAGCGGGAGGCAAACACCGGGGAGCTGTTTTTT. It is translated as CASSGQREANTGELFF.